This T cell receptor (beta chain) comes out of a study of CD8+ T cells in alopecia areata. Across the whole study: The tofacitinib course ran for 6 to 18 months and was followed by 6 months off drug.

This CDR3 is 10 amino acids long. Germline assignment: CDR1 MNHEY and CDR2 SVGAGI. The V end lost 8 bases, the J end lost 2 bases, and 1 base lay between the germline ends. Details on this clone: Its matching antigen is unknown.

General study results and limits: Alopecia totalis/universalis scalp especially showed more expanded CD8+ clones than normal scalp.

Treatment in this sample: oral pan-JAK inhibitor, 5-10 mg twice daily. PBMCs were stained for CD3, CD4 and CD8, and CD4+ and CD8+ T cells were sorted. RNA was extracted and reverse transcribed into cDNA as the sequencing template. The repertoire was sequenced with immunoSEQ multiplex PCR; TCRdb's copy has only in-frame clones and lacks some. The data contain around 210,000 clones, less than 65% of them singletons. The sequence came from a human donor with alopecia areata. V usage is TRBV6-5 and J usage is TRBJ2-4; D not certain. The sequenced sample was CD4+ T cells sorted from blood, obtained at week 4, from a patient treated with tofacitinib. The CDR3 here is CASPKNIQYF. DNA for the CDR3: TGTGCCAGCCCCAAAAACATTCAGTACTTC.